This T cell receptor (beta chain) came from a study of blood T cell repertoires in COVID-19. Profiled with immunoSEQ multiplex PCR; TCRdb holds only in-frame clones, not every one. The table includes 95,000 to 150,000 clones, about four fifths detected once. The germline CDR1 and CDR2 sequences are SGHTA and FQGNSA. The CDR3 length is 15 residues. V lost 2 bases and J lost 2, with 11 bases in between. The receptor comes from a man aged 25 to 40 with COVID-19, enrolled during active disease. Sequenced sample: peripheral blood. The chain couples TRBV7-2 to TRBJ2-3; perhaps TRBD1 as D (6 bases). CDR3 nucleotides: TGTGCCAGCAGCTTATCACAGGGCAACACAGATACGCAGTATTTT. Amino acid sequence: CASSLSQGNTDTQYF.